These 3 T cell receptor beta chains originate from one sample sequenced in a study of response to subunit inactivated influenza vaccine. TCRdb redid the calling of the RT-PCR reads with MiXCR, one entry per CDR3 protein. Of about 620,000 distinct CDR3 sequences in the sample, 11% were seen once. A further study also used this sample, focusing on T cells expressing NK-cell markers. This second report adds: What made the TCR beta cDNA was 5'RACE template switching with UMIs.

The starting material was PBMCs from blood, obtained on the day of vaccination. The source is a man between 45 and 60 years old who received an inactivated influenza vaccine.

This clonotype was observed many times. The chain is built from TRBV4-1 and TRBJ2-3; D gene uncertain. With 4 bases removed from V and 2 bases from J, the gap between germline ends came to 16 bases. CDR3 length: 16 residues. The germline CDR1 and CDR2 sequences are MGHRA and YSYEKL. CDR3 sequence (DNA): TGCGCCAGCAGCCCATACCAGGAAACTAACACAGATACGCAGTATTTT. Residues: CASSPYQETNTDTQYF.

A few counts support this clonotype. The rearrangement uses TRBV10-2 and TRBJ1-5; D remains ambiguous. Germline values: CDR1 WSHSY, CDR2 SAAADI. The CDR3 is made up of 15 amino acids. V lost 1 base and J lost 0, with 7 bases in between. Here the CDR3 reads CASSEWSYSNQPQHF. For the CDR3, the DNA is TGCGCCAGCAGTGAGTGGTCTTATAGCAATCAGCCCCAGCATTTT.

The V and J genes are TRBV4-1 and TRBJ2-7; D gene ambiguous. Germline values: CDR1 MGHRA, CDR2 YSYEKL. The length of the CDR3 is 16 residues. V lost 0 bases, J lost 3 bases, and 15 bases lay in between. The CDR3 bases are TGCGCCAGCAGCCAAGATTTTCCAGCCTACAACTACGAGCAGTACTTC. Protein sequence: CASSQDFPAYNYEQYF.